Following are 9 T cell receptor beta chains from one sample sequenced in a study of T-cell memory formation after mild COVID-19. TCRdb redid the calling of the 5' RACE reads with MiXCR, one entry per CDR3 protein. The data show 250,000 to 350,000 distinct CDR3 sequences, approximately 14% seen once. The sample comprised PBMCs or a T cell subset sorted from them (not recorded which). The receptors here all came from a man younger than 35 who had mild COVID-19 (a few samples of this study predate the infection). Cell type and time point are not known.

The rearrangement links TRBV11-2 to TRBJ1-5; D not resolved. The CDR3 covers 14 residues. Looked up from germline, CDR1 is SGHAT and CDR2 is FQNNGV. Trimming pared 4 bases from V and 2 bases from J, leaving 9 bases between. The CDR3 DNA is TGTGCCAGCAGCTCGACCTCGGGCAATCAGCCCCAGCATTTT. Translated, it gives CASSSTSGNQPQHF.

CDR3 residues: CASSESLAGSQETQYF. The DNA for the CDR3 is TGCGCCAGCAGTGAGTCATTAGCGGGGTCTCAAGAGACCCAGTACTTC. The chain recombines TRBV10-1 with TRBJ2-5; TRBD2 aligns across 8 bases. CDR1 and CDR2 (germline): WNHNN, SYGVQD (reference sequence). The CDR3 sequence is 16 residues long. With 0 bases clipped from V and 2 bases from J, the junction kept 5 bases outside the gene matches.

The chain is built from TRBV12-3 or TRBV12-4 and TRBJ2-1; D gene unclear. The V end was cut by 8 bases, the J end by 3 bases, with 11 bases between. The CDR3 spans 13 residues. This CDR3 reads CASSRADYNEQFF. The CDR3 nucleotides read TGTGCCAGCTCACGGGCGGACTACAATGAGCAGTTCTTC.

This clonotype was picked up a small number of times. V and J are TRBV9 and TRBJ1-2; 9 bases match TRBD1. The length of the CDR3 is 15 residues. V shed 3 bases and J 4 bases; nucleotides not matched to a gene: 7. Germline V gene sequence: CDR1 SGDLS, CDR2 YYNGEE. The CDR3, as DNA: TGTGCCAGCAGCGGGTTCCCGGGACAGGGCTATGGCTACACCTTC. As protein: CASSGFPGQGYGYTF.

There are a few counts of this clonotype. This rearrangement joins TRBV6-2 or TRBV6-3 to TRBJ1-5; possible D gene TRBD1, 5 bases. The germline CDR1 and CDR2 sequences are MNHEY and SVGEGT. CDR3 length equals 16 residues. With 2 bases removed from V and 0 bases from J, the gap between germline ends came to 11 bases. The CDR3 sequence is CASSYLQGPSNQPQHF. As DNA, the CDR3 is TGTGCCAGCAGTTACCTCCAGGGACCTAGCAATCAGCCCCAGCATTTT.

The J gene is TRBJ2-1, the V gene TRBV20-1; 7 bases are shared with TRBD2. The CDR3 is 13 residues long. J was trimmed by 2 bases and V by 6 bases; bases with no gene match: 4. CDR1 and CDR2 (germline): DFQATT, SNEGSKA (reference sequence). CDR3 bases: TGCAGTGCCCGAAGCGGGGCCTACAATGAGCAGTTCTTC. This gives the protein CSARSGAYNEQFF.

This clonotype was seen a handful of times. The genes are TRBV10-3 and TRBJ2-2; TRBD1 or TRBD2 may be the D gene (5 bases each). Trimming left V 0 bases short and J 7 bases short, with 12 bases between. Germline V lookup: CDR1 ENHRY, CDR2 SYGVKD. The length of the CDR3 is 15 residues. The CDR3 sequence: CAISESGTLSGELFF. The CDR3 coding sequence is TGTGCCATCAGTGAGTCCGGGACGTTAAGCGGGGAGCTGTTTTTT.

The J gene is TRBJ2-7, the V gene TRBV10-3, with D perhaps being TRBD1 or TRBD2 (5 bases each). Germline V gene lookup returns CDR1 ENHRY and CDR2 SYGVKD. The V and J ends lost 1 base and 5 bases respectively, with 9 bases between them. The CDR3 spans 13 residues. The CDR3 reads CAISEFQGHEQYF. In DNA form, the CDR3 reads TGTGCCATCAGTGAGTTCCAGGGACACGAGCAGTACTTC.

The table lists this clonotype with a few counts. This chain links TRBV7-8 with TRBJ2-6, with D perhaps matching TRBD2 (5 bases). V was trimmed by 4 bases and J by 0 bases, leaving 13 bases between them. Germline lookup yields CDR1 SGHVS and CDR2 FQNEAQ. The CDR3 loop spans 17 amino acids. DNA for the CDR3: TGTGCCAGCAGCTCACGCCCGGGGAGCTCTGGGGCCAACGTCCTGACTTTC. Translation gives CASSSRPGSSGANVLTF.